This TCR beta chain was identified in a study of blood T cell repertoires in COVID-19. At the level of the study: The origin of the acute and convalescent COVID-19 samples was the United States, Italy and Spain.

Per the germline V gene, CDR1 is SQVTM and CDR2 is ANQGSEA. The junction had 9 bases not matched to a gene; V was cut back by 6 bases and J by 8 bases. The CDR3 consists of 13 residues. TCRdb's table, derived via immunoSEQ multiplex PCR, lists solely in-frame clones and lacks some. The sample has about 260,000 clones, around 91% seen once; the top ten hold roughly 2.5%. This TCR came from a woman younger than 35 who had recovered from COVID-19. Sequenced material: PBMCs or T cells enriched from blood (not recorded which). The V gene is TRBV29-1, the J gene TRBJ2-7, with 11 bases identical to TRBD1. The CDR3 DNA is TGCAGCGTCCCGGGACAGGGGGTTTGGAAGCAGTACTTC. Translating gives CSVPGQGVWKQYF.